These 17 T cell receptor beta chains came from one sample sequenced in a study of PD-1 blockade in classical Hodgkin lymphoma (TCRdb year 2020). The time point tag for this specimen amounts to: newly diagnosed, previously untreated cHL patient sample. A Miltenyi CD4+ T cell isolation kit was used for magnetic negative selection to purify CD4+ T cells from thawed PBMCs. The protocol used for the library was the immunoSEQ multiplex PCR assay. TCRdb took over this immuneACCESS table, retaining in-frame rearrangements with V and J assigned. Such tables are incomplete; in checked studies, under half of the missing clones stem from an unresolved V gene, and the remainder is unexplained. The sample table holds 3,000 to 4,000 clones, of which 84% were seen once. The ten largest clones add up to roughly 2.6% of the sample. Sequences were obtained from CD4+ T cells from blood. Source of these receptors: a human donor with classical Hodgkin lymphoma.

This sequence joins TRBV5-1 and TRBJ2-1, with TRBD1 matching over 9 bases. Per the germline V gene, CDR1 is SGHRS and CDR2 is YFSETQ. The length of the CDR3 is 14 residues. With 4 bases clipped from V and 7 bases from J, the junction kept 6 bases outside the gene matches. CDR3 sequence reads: CASSPPGQGNEQFF. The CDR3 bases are TGCGCCAGCAGCCCCCCGGGACAGGGAAATGAGCAGTTCTTC.

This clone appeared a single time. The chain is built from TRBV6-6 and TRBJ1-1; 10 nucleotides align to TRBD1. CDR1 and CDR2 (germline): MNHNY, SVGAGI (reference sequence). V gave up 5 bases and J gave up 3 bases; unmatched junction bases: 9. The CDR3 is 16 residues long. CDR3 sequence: CASSTPVGQGDTEAFF. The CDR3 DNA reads TGTGCCAGCAGTACCCCTGTTGGACAGGGGGACACTGAAGCTTTCTTT.

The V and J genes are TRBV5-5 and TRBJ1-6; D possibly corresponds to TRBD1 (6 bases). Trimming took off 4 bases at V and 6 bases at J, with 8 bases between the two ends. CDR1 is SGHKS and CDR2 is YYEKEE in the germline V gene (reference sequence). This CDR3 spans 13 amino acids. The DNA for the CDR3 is TGTGCCAGCAGCCCAGGGGCTAATTCACCCCTCCACTTT. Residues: CASSPGANSPLHF.

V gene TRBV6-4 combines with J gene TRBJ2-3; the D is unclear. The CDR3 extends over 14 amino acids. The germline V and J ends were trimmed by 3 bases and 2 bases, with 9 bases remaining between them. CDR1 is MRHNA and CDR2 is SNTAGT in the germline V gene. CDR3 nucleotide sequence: TGTGCCAGCAGTGAGGGTGGGGACACAGATACGCAGTATTTT. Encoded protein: CASSEGGDTDTQYF.

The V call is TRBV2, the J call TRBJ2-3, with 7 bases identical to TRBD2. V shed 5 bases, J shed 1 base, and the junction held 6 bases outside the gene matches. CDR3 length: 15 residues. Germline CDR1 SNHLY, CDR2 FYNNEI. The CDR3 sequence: CASSLLADGTDTQYF. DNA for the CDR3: TGTGCCAGCAGTCTTCTAGCGGACGGCACAGATACGCAGTATTTT.

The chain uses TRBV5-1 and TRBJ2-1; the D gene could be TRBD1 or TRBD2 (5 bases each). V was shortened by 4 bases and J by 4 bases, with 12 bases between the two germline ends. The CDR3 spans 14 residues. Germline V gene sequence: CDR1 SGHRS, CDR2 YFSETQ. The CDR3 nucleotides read TGCGCCAGCAGCATCGGGACGGCATACAATGAGCAGTTCTTC. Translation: CASSIGTAYNEQFF.

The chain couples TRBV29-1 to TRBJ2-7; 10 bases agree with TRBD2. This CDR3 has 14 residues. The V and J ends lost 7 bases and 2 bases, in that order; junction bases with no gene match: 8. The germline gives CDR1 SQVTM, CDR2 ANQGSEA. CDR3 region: CSAQDGTSAYEQYF. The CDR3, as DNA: TGCAGCGCTCAGGACGGGACTAGCGCCTACGAGCAGTACTTC.

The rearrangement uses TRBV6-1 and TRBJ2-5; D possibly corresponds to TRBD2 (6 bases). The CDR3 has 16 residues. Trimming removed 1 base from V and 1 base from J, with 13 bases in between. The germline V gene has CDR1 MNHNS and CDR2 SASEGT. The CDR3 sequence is CASSEGWGRLQETQYF. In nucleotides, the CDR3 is TGTGCCAGCAGTGAAGGATGGGGGAGGCTCCAAGAGACCCAGTACTTC.

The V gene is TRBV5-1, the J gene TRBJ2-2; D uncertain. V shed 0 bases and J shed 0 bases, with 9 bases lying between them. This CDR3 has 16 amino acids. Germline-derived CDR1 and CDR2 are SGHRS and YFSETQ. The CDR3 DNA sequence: TGCGCCAGCAGCTTGGCGCTAGACACGAACACCGGGGAGCTGTTTTTT. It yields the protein CASSLALDTNTGELFF.

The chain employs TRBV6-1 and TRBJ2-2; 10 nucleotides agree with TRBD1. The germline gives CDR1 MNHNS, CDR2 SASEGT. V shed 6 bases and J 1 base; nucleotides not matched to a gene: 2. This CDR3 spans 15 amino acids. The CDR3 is CASSGQGENTGELFF. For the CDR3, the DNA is TGTGCCAGCAGCGGACAGGGGGAGAACACCGGGGAGCTGTTTTTT.

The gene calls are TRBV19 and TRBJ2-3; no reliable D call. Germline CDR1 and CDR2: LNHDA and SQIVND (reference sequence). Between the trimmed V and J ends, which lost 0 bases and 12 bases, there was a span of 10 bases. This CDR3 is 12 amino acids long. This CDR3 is CASSIEDPAQYF. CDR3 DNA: TGTGCCAGTAGTATAGAAGATCCGGCACAGTATTTT.

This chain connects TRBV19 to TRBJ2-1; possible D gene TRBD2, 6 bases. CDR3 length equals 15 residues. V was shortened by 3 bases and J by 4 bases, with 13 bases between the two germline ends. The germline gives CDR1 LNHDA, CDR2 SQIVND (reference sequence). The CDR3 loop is CASSIRAGPYNEQFF. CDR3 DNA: TGTGCCAGTAGTATCCGGGCGGGACCTTACAATGAGCAGTTCTTC.

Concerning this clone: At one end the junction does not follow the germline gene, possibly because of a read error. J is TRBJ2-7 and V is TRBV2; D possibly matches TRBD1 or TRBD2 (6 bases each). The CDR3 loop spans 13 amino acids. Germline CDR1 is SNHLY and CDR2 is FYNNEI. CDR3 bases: TGTGCCAGCAGCTCAATACAGGGCCCCTCGGAGGGCTTC. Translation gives CASSSIQGPSEGF.

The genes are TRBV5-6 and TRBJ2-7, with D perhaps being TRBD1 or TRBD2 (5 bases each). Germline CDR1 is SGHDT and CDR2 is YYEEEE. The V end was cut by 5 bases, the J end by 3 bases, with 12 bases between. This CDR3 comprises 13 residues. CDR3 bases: TGTGCCAGCAGTACCGGGACCTTCTACGAGCAGTACTTC. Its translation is CASSTGTFYEQYF.

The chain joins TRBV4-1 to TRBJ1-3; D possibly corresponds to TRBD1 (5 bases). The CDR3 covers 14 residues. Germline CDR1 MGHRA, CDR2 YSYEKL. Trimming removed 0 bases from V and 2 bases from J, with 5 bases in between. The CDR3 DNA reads TGCGCCAGCAGCCAAGAGGGGGCTGGAAACACCATATATTTT. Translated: CASSQEGAGNTIYF.

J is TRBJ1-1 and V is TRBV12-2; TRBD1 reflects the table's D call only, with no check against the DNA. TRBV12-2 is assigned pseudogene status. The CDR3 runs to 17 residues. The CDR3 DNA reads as TGTGCAAGTCGCTTGAGGGCTCGTAGGGGGCGAGACACTGAAGCTTTCTTT. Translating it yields CASRLRARRGRDTEAFF.

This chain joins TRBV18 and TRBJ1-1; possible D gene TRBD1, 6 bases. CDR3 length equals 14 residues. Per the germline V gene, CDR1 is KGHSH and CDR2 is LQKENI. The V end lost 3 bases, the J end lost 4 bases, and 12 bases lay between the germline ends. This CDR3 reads CASSPGGSLTEAFF. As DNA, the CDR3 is TGTGCCAGCTCACCGGGGGGCAGCCTCACTGAAGCTTTCTTT.